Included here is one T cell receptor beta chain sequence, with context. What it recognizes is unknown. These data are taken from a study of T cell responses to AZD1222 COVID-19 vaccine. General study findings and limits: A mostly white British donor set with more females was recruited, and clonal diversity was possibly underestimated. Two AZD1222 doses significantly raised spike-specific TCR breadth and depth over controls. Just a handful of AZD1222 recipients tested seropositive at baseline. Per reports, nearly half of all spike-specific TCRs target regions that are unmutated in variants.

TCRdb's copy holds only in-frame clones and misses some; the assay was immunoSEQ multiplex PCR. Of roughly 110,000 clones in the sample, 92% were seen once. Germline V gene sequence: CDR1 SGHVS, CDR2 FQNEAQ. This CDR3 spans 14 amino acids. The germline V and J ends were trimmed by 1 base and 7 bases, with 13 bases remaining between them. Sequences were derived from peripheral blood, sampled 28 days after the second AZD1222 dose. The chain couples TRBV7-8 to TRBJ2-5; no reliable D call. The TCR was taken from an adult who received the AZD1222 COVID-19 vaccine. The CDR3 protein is CASSLVETKGTQYF. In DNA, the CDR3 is TGTGCCAGCAGCTTAGTAGAGACGAAAGGGACCCAGTACTTC. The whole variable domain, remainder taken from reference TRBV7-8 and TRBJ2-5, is GAGVSQSPRYKVAKRGQDVALRCDPISGHVSLFWYQQALGQGPEFLTYFQNEAQLDKSGLPSDRFFAERPEGSVSTLKIQRTQQEDSAVYLCASSLVETKGTQYFGPGTRLLVL.